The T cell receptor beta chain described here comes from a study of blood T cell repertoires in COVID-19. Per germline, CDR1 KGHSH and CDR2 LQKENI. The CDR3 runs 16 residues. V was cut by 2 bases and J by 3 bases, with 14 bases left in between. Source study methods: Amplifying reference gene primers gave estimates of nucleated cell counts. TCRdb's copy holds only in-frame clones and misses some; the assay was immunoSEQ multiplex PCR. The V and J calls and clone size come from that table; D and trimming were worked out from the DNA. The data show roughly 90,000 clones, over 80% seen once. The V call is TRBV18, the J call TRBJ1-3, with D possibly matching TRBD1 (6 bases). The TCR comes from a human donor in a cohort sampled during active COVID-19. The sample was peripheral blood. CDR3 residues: CASSPDAPTGGNTIYF. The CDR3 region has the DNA TGTGCCAGCTCACCAGATGCGCCGACAGGTGGAAACACCATATATTTT.